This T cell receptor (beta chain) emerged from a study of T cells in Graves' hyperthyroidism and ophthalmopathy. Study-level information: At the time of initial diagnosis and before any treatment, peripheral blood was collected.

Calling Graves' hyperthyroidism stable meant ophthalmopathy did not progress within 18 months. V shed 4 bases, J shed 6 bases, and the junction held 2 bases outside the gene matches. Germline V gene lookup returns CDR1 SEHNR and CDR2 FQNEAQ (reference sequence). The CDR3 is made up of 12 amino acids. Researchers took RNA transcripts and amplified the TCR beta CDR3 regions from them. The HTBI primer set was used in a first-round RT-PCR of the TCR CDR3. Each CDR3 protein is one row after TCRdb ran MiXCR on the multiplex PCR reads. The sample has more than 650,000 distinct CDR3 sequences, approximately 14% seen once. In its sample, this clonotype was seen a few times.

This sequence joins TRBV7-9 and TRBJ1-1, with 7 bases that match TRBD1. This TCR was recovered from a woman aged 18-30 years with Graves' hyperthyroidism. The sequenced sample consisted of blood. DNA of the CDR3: TGTGCCAGCAGCTCCGGACAGGCTGAAGCTTTCTTT. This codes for CASSSGQAEAFF.